These 21 T cell receptor beta chains share one sample of origin, sequenced in a study of CD8+ T cells in alopecia areata. Treatment here: oral pan-JAK inhibitor, 5-10 mg twice daily. Extracted from the samples, RNA was reverse transcribed into cDNA to serve as the sequencing template. Sequencing was performed with immunoSEQ multiplex PCR; in TCRdb, only in-frame clones are kept and a portion is missing. The repertoire holds around 180,000 clones, with roughly 66% as singletons. Sequenced material: CD4+ T cells sorted from blood, taken at week 24, from a patient treated with tofacitinib. These receptor sequences come from a human donor with alopecia areata.

This clone came up a few times. This rearrangement joins TRBV14 to TRBJ1-2; D may be TRBD1 (6 bases). There are 16 residues in the CDR3. The V and J ends lost 0 bases and 4 bases respectively, with 15 bases between them. Germline V gene data show CDR1 as SGHDN and CDR2 as FVKESK. The CDR3 loop reads CASSQDLETGRYGYTF. CDR3 sequence (DNA): TGTGCCAGCAGCCAAGACCTTGAGACAGGCCGCTATGGCTACACCTTC.

This clone showed up just a few times. This rearrangement joins TRBV29-1 to TRBJ2-2; D gene uncertain. Germline V gene sequence: CDR1 SQVTM, CDR2 ANQGSEA. The length of the CDR3 is 15 residues. The ends were cut back, 7 bases at V and 0 bases at J, with 15 bases in the middle. The CDR3: CSAQTVSANTGELFF. As DNA, the CDR3 is TGCAGCGCCCAGACGGTTTCCGCGAACACCGGGGAGCTGTTTTTT.

This clone was recorded once. The rearrangement links TRBV29-1 to TRBJ2-5; 11 bases map to TRBD1. CDR1 SQVTM and CDR2 ANQGSEA come from the germline V gene. Trimming took 5 bases from V and 4 from J; bases not matched to a gene: 3. CDR3 length equals 13 residues. The CDR3 loop reads CSVRDRGGETQYF. The CDR3 nucleotides read TGCAGCGTTAGGGACAGGGGGGGAGAGACCCAGTACTTC.

The chain recombines TRBV30 with TRBJ1-5; TRBD1 is a possible D gene (5 bases). The length of the CDR3 is 13 residues. Germline V gene data show CDR1 as GTSNPN and CDR2 as SVGIG (reference sequence). The V and J ends lost 1 base and 4 bases respectively, with 8 bases between them. The CDR3 DNA sequence: TGTGCCTGGAGTGCAGGGTTGAATCAGCCCCAGCATTTT. Protein: CAWSAGLNQPQHF.

This clone was detected a few times. The J gene is TRBJ2-3, the V gene TRBV30; 8 bases match TRBD2. Germline CDR1 and CDR2: GTSNPN and SVGIG (reference sequence). J gave up 0 bases and V 2 bases, and 4 bases lay outside the gene matches. The CDR3 spans 15 residues. This chain's CDR3 is CAWSFSGGSTDTQYF. The CDR3 nucleotides read TGTGCCTGGAGTTTCAGCGGGGGTAGCACAGATACGCAGTATTTT.

V and J are TRBV2 and TRBJ2-5; D unclear. Germline-derived CDR1 and CDR2 are SNHLY and FYNNEI. The length of the CDR3 is 12 residues. Trimming pared 0 bases from V and 4 bases from J, leaving 3 bases between. The CDR3 protein is CASSEAVETQYF. CDR3 bases: TGTGCCAGCAGTGAAGCGGTAGAGACCCAGTACTTC.

V and J are TRBV14 and TRBJ1-2; a weak D match, TRBD1 (6 bases). Germline-derived CDR1 and CDR2 are SGHDN and FVKESK. V was shortened by 0 bases and J by 6 bases, with 8 bases between the two germline ends. CDR3 size: 13 residues. The CDR3, as DNA: TGTGCCAGCAGCCAAGATCGGGGGCATGGCTACACCTTC. Its translation is CASSQDRGHGYTF.

This clone was counted only a few times. The chain combines TRBV13 with TRBJ2-1; a weak D match, TRBD2 (6 bases). The germline V gene has CDR1 PRHDT and CDR2 FYEKMQ (reference sequence). V lost 6 bases and J lost 5, with 14 bases in between. The CDR3 contains 14 residues. CDR3 region: CASRGRGTNNEQFF. CDR3 coding DNA: TGTGCCAGCAGGGGCCGCGGGACCAACAATGAGCAGTTCTTC.

This clone was counted between two and nine times. The rearrangement uses TRBV7-3 and TRBJ1-2, with 8 positions matching TRBD1. Germline V gene sequence: CDR1 SGHTA, CDR2 FQGTGA. Germline trimming cut 11 bases from V and 0 bases from J; bases unmatched to any gene: 2. This CDR3 comprises 12 residues. CDR3: CAWTGPNYGYTF. In DNA, the CDR3 is TGTGCCTGGACAGGGCCTAACTATGGCTACACCTTC. The full variable domain, rest sourced from reference TRBV7-3 and TRBJ1-2, is GAGVSQTPSNKVTEKGKYVELRCDPISGHTALYWYRQSLGQGPEFLIYFQGTGAADDSGLPNDRFFAVRPEGSVSTLKIQRTERGDSAVYLCAWTGPNYGYTFGSGTRLTVV.

This chain uses TRBV11-2 with TRBJ2-2; D may be TRBD2 (5 bases). V lost 0 bases to trimming and J lost 4 bases, with 18 bases between them. This CDR3 is 18 amino acids long. Germline CDR1 SGHAT, CDR2 FQNNGV. The chain's CDR3 is CASSLDFAGVAGTGELFF. The CDR3 DNA is TGTGCCAGCAGCTTAGATTTTGCCGGGGTCGCGGGCACCGGGGAGCTGTTTTTT.

This clone has at least ten counts. The chain uses TRBV7-2 and TRBJ2-7; D is tentatively TRBD1 or TRBD2 (5 bases each). Germline V gives CDR1 SGHTA, CDR2 FQGNSA. V was shortened by 6 bases and J by 1 base, with 16 bases between the two germline ends. The CDR3 contains 15 residues. Here the CDR3 reads CASRQSGTGSYEQYF. CDR3 sequence (DNA): TGTGCCAGCAGACAGTCCGGGACGGGTTCCTACGAGCAGTACTTC.

In this sample, this clone turned up a few times. The chain uses TRBV4-3 and TRBJ1-2; 7 nucleotides match TRBD1. The germline CDR1 and CDR2 sequences are LGHNA and YSLEER. The junction had 5 bases not matched to a gene; V was cut back by 0 bases and J by 4 bases. CDR3 size: 15 residues. This CDR3 reads CASSQDLWTGYGYTF. CDR3 sequence (DNA): TGCGCCAGCAGCCAAGACCTTTGGACAGGCTATGGCTACACCTTC.

This clone has just a few counts. The genes are TRBV30 and TRBJ1-2; 11 bases are shared with TRBD1. The CDR3 is 13 residues long. The germline gives CDR1 GTSNPN, CDR2 SVGIG (reference sequence). J gave up 8 bases and V 1 base, and 3 bases lay outside the gene matches. The CDR3 loop reads CAWSGTGGYGYTF. CDR3 in DNA: TGTGCCTGGAGTGGGACAGGGGGCTACGGCTACACCTTC.

J is TRBJ2-7 and V is TRBV6-5; no reliable D call. Germline CDR1 MNHEY, CDR2 SVGAGI. V gave up 0 bases and J gave up 0 bases, with 6 bases separating them. CDR3 length equals 14 residues. The CDR3 DNA is TGTGCCAGCAGTTACTCGAAGAGCTCCTACGAGCAGTACTTC. Amino acids: CASSYSKSSYEQYF.

There are a few counts of this clone. The V gene is TRBV29-1, the J gene TRBJ2-1; 7 positions agree with TRBD1. J lost 0 bases, V lost 4 bases, and 12 bases had no gene match. Germline loops: CDR1 SQVTM, CDR2 ANQGSEA. The CDR3 is 17 amino acids. The CDR3 here is CSVGVGGAINSYNEQFF. CDR3 in DNA: TGCAGCGTTGGTGTAGGGGGCGCAATAAACTCCTACAATGAGCAGTTCTTC.

The genes are TRBV19 and TRBJ2-1, with 8 bases aligning to TRBD2. Trimming at V came to 4 bases and at J to 6 bases, leaving 8 bases not matched to a gene. CDR3 length: 15 residues. Germline CDR1 and CDR2: LNHDA and SQIVND (reference sequence). CDR3 protein: CASSTGTRSPNEQFF. The DNA for the CDR3 is TGTGCCAGTAGTACTGGGACTAGAAGTCCCAATGAGCAGTTCTTC. Drawing the rest from reference TRBV19 and TRBJ2-1, the complete variable domain is DGGITQSPKYLFRKEGQNVTLSCEQNLNHDAMYWYRQDPGQGLRLIYYSQIVNDFQKGDIAEGYSVSREKKESFPLTVTSAQKNPTAFYLCASSTGTRSPNEQFFGPGTRLTVL.

In DNA, the CDR3 is TGTGCCAGCAGCCCCGGGACAGGGGAAATCTACGAGCAGTACTTC. This translates into CASSPGTGEIYEQYF. The V and J genes are TRBV6-5 and TRBJ2-7; 10 bases align to TRBD1. After removal of 6 bases from V and 3 bases from J, the junction contained 8 bases not matched to a gene. The CDR3 is 15 amino acids. Germline CDR1 reads MNHEY; CDR2 reads SVGAGI.

This rearrangement joins TRBV6-5 to TRBJ2-1; D remains unclear. The CDR3 totals 11 residues. Germline-derived CDR1 and CDR2 are MNHEY and SVGAGI. Trimming left V 8 bases short and J 7 bases short, with 9 bases between. CDR3 sequence (DNA): TGTGCCAGCGGGGATTGGAATGAGCAGTTCTTC. Translation gives CASGDWNEQFF.

In the case of this clone: The sample has other DNA sequences that encode this CDR3 too. In DNA form, the CDR3 reads TGCAGCGTTGAACGGGGTGCCACTGAAGCTTTCTTT. Translation gives CSVERGATEAFF. The V call is TRBV29-1, the J call TRBJ1-1; D remains ambiguous. This CDR3 comprises 12 residues. V was cut by 2 bases and J by 4 bases, with 8 bases left in between. CDR1 and CDR2 (germline): SQVTM, ANQGSEA.

The chain has TRBV29-1 and TRBJ2-1, with D perhaps matching TRBD2 (6 bases). Between the trimmed V and J ends, which lost 7 bases and 2 bases, there was a span of 18 bases. This CDR3 is built from 15 residues. Looked up from germline, CDR1 is SQVTM and CDR2 is ANQGSEA. CDR3 DNA sequence: TGCAGCGCCAGACTAGGTTTTATCGCCTACAATGAGCAGTTCTTC. This sequence encodes CSARLGFIAYNEQFF.

In regard to this clone: Other DNA sequences from this sample encode an identical CDR3 as well. The chain has TRBV29-1 and TRBJ1-1; no definite D call. Trimming left V 4 bases short and J 0 bases short, with 9 bases between. This CDR3 has 13 residues. Germline loops: CDR1 SQVTM, CDR2 ANQGSEA. CDR3: CSVVRRLNTEAFF. CDR3 coding DNA: TGCAGCGTTGTGAGGCGGTTGAACACTGAAGCTTTCTTT.